These T cell receptor beta chains were read from a single sample in a study of T cell responses to AZD1222 COVID-19 vaccine. Sequencing was performed with immunoSEQ multiplex PCR; in TCRdb, only in-frame clones are kept and a portion is missing. The repertoire includes some 70,000 clones, 80% of them detected once, and around 15% sits in the top ten. The specimen comprised peripheral blood, sampled 28 days after the second AZD1222 dose. The receptors shown here come from an adult who received the AZD1222 COVID-19 vaccine. CDR3s include the opening cysteine and the closing phenylalanine or tryptophan. D genes are given only for firm matches. Size is stated for part of the rows, as once, few or many counts, or as a class when the clone is expanded.

V gene	D gene	J gene	clone size	CDR3 DNA	CDR3 protein
TRBV6-1	NA	TRBJ1-2	NA	TGTGCCAGCAGTGAGCGGCAACGGGGGGGTGGCTACACCTTC	CASSERQRGGGYTF
TRBV12-5	NA	TRBJ2-5	NA	TGTGCTAGTGGTTTTAAGTCGGAGACCCAGTACTTC	CASGFKSETQYF
TRBV4-3	NA	TRBJ1-4	NA	TGCGCCAGCAGCTCCACAGGCCTGGCAACTAATGAAAAACTGTTTTTT	CASSSTGLATNEKLFF
TRBV18	NA	TRBJ1-5	NA	TGTGCCAGCTCACCGGGCCCCAGGGGAAATCAGCCCCAGCATTTT	CASSPGPRGNQPQHF
TRBV20-1	NA	TRBJ1-4	NA	TGCAGTGCTAGTAGAGGTTCGGAGGGGAATGAAAAACTGTTTTTT	CSASRGSEGNEKLFF
TRBV6-1	TRBD1	TRBJ2-7	NA	TGTGCCAGCAGTGAATGGGACAGACCGTTATACGAGCAGTACTTC	CASSEWDRPLYEQYF
TRBV7-2	TRBD1	TRBJ2-1	NA	TGTGCCAGCAGCCCCCGACAGGGGGGCACCTACAATGAGCAGTTCTTC	CASSPRQGGTYNEQFF
TRBV27	TRBD2	TRBJ2-1	NA	TGTGCCAGCAGTTTATCGGGCGGGGGGCTCTCTTCCTACAATGAGCAGTTCTTC	CASSLSGGGLSSYNEQFF
TRBV6-5	NA	TRBJ2-5	NA	TGTGCCAGCTTTTCCAACAGAGAGAGGTTCCAGACCCAGTACTTC	CASFSNRERFQTQYF
TRBV13	TRBD1	TRBJ1-4	NA	TGTGCCAGCAGTGGGACAGGATTAAATGAAAAACTGTTTTTT	CASSGTGLNEKLFF
TRBV6-5	TRBD2	TRBJ2-2	NA	TGTGCCCTCTCGGGGGGGACGAACACCGGGGAGCTGTTTTTT	CALSGGTNTGELFF
TRBV7-8	NA	TRBJ1-6	NA	TGTGCCAGCAGCTTAGCCCAGGGAAATTCACCCCTCCACTTT	CASSLAQGNSPLHF
TRBV4-1	TRBD1	TRBJ1-1	NA	TGCGCCAGCAGCCGGGTGACAGGGGACGACACTGAAGCTTTCTTT	CASSRVTGDDTEAFF
TRBV6-2/TRBV6-3	NA	TRBJ2-1	NA	TGTGCCAGCAGTTACGGGGTTCTAGCCTACAATGAGCAGTTCTTC	CASSYGVLAYNEQFF
TRBV19	TRBD1	TRBJ1-1	NA	TGTGCCAGTAGTATAGAACAGGGGGCTGGTACTGAAGCTTTCTTT	CASSIEQGAGTEAFF
TRBV7-9	NA	TRBJ1-4	NA	TGTGCTCGCGAGAATGCAACTAATGAAAAACTGTTTTTT	CARENATNEKLFF
TRBV10-2	TRBD2	TRBJ2-5	NA	TGCGCCAGCGGATTGACTAGCGGGGAGACCCAGTACTTC	CASGLTSGETQYF
TRBV30	NA	TRBJ1-1	few	TGTGCCTGGGGGGACGGCAACACTGAAGCTTTCTTT	CAWGDGNTEAFF
TRBV27	TRBD1	TRBJ2-5	NA	TGTGCCAGCAGTTTACTACAGGGGACCCAAGAGACCCAGTACTTC	CASSLLQGTQETQYF
TRBV11-2	NA	TRBJ2-5	medium-sized	TGTGCCAGCAGCTTCCCGGGGTTAGGGACCCAGTACTTC	CASSFPGLGTQYF
TRBV5-4	NA	TRBJ2-5	NA	TGTGCCAGCAGCTTGGGGGGGGGCGGAGAGACCCAGTACTTC	CASSLGGGGETQYF
TRBV5-1	NA	TRBJ2-5	NA	TGCGCCAGCAGCTTGGGGGGCCAAGAGACCCAGTACTTC	CASSLGGQETQYF
TRBV12-3/TRBV12-4	NA	TRBJ1-1	NA	TGTGCCAGCAGTCAAAGTTCTGGGGATGGAGCTTTCTTT	CASSQSSGDGAFF
TRBV12-3/TRBV12-4	NA	TRBJ2-2	NA	TGTGCCAGCAGAAAACCTGGGGGGGAGCTGTTTTTT	CASRKPGGELFF
TRBV5-4	NA	TRBJ2-3	once	TGTGCCAGCAGTCCCTGGTTGATACTTTCGGGAAACACAGATACGCAGTATTTT	CASSPWLILSGNTDTQYF
TRBV12-3/TRBV12-4	TRBD2	TRBJ2-1	NA	TGTGCCAGCAGTCCCGGGACTAGCCAGTTCTTC	CASSPGTSQFF